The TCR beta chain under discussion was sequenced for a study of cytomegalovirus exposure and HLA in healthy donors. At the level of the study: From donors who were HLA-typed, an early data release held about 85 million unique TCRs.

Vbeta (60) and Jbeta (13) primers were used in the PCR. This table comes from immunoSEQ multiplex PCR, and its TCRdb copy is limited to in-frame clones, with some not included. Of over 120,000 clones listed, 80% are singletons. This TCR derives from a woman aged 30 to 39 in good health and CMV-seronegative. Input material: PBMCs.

Written as DNA, the CDR3 is TGTGCCAGCTCACCCGGTAGCAATCAGCCCCAGCATTTT. This sequence encodes CASSPGSNQPQHF. The genes are TRBV18 and TRBJ1-5; D is uncertain. V lost 3 bases and J lost 0, with 3 bases in between. The CDR3 loop spans 13 amino acids. CDR1 is KGHSH and CDR2 is LQKENI in the germline V gene.